Below, 17 T cell receptor beta chains from the same sample are listed, as sequenced in a study of blood T cells in healthy people across ages. A sample-barcoded 5' primer and a J-beta primer mix were used in a second PCR of about 7 to 12 cycles. One entry per CDR3 protein, called by TCRdb with MiXCR from the 5' RACE reads. The profile shows 1.2 million to 1.5 million distinct CDR3 sequences, approximately 59% of them singletons. The sample comprised blood. The receptors here all came from a man aged 18 to 30 in good health.

The CDR3 loop is CAIRGTGSETQYF. In DNA, the CDR3 is TGTGCCATCAGGGGGACAGGGTCCGAGACCCAGTACTTC. This sequence joins TRBV10-3 and TRBJ2-5, with 9 bases lining up with TRBD1. This CDR3 spans 13 amino acids. Germline loops: CDR1 ENHRY, CDR2 SYGVKD. Trimming removed 6 bases from V and 5 bases from J; junction bases left unmatched: 4.

This rearrangement joins TRBV27 to TRBJ2-1, with 9 bases identical to TRBD2. Germline V gives CDR1 MNHEY, CDR2 SMNVEV (reference sequence). V lost 5 bases to trimming and J lost 10 bases; unmatched junction nucleotides: 6. The CDR3 length is 13 residues. The CDR3 spells CASSPGTSYEQFF. The CDR3 coding sequence is TGTGCCAGCAGTCCCGGGACTAGCTACGAGCAGTTCTTC.

V and J are TRBV7-8 and TRBJ2-1; D may be TRBD2 (5 bases). Germline CDR1 reads SGHVS; CDR2 reads FQNEAQ. V lost 1 base and J lost 1, with 14 bases in between. The CDR3 consists of 17 residues. CDR3 sequence reads: CASSLVPGGLSYNEQFF. CDR3 bases: TGTGCCAGCAGCTTAGTGCCGGGCGGACTGTCCTACAATGAGCAGTTCTTC. Combining the CDR3 with reference TRBV7-8 and TRBJ2-1 gives the whole variable domain GAGVSQSPRYKVAKRGQDVALRCDPISGHVSLFWYQQALGQGPEFLTYFQNEAQLDKSGLPSDRFFAERPEGSVSTLKIQRTQQEDSAVYLCASSLVPGGLSYNEQFFGPGTRLTVL.

This clonotype was seen only a few times. CDR3 sequence: CASTLFAGGDYGYTF. In nucleotides, the CDR3 is TGTGCCAGCACTTTATTCGCAGGGGGAGATTATGGCTACACCTTC. This sequence joins TRBV2 and TRBJ1-2; 7 nucleotides agree with TRBD1. Germline V lookup: CDR1 SNHLY, CDR2 FYNNEI. The CDR3 has 15 amino acids. V was clipped by 7 bases and J by 5 bases; unmatched bases: 13. Full variable domain (missing parts from reference TRBV2 and TRBJ1-2): EPEVTQTPSHQVTQMGQEVILRCVPISNHLYFYWYRQILGQKVEFLVSFYNNEISEKSEIFDDQFSVERPDGSNFTLKIRSTKLEDSAMYFCASTLFAGGDYGYTFGSGTRLTVV.

The V call is TRBV2, the J call TRBJ2-5; D is perhaps TRBD2 (5 bases). Germline V gene sequence: CDR1 SNHLY, CDR2 FYNNEI. V shed 4 bases and J shed 3 bases, with 12 bases lying between them. This CDR3 spans 14 amino acids. The CDR3 sequence is CASSVARAKETQYF. The CDR3 DNA is TGTGCCAGCAGTGTTGCGAGGGCTAAAGAGACCCAGTACTTC. Variable domain in full (rest from reference TRBV2 and TRBJ2-5): EPEVTQTPSHQVTQMGQEVILRCVPISNHLYFYWYRQILGQKVEFLVSFYNNEISEKSEIFDDQFSVERPDGSNFTLKIRSTKLEDSAMYFCASSVARAKETQYFGPGTRLLVL.

The chain combines TRBV21-1 with TRBJ2-1; the DNA was not used to check the table's D call, TRBD2. TRBV21-1 counts as a pseudogene. The CDR3 has 15 amino acids. The CDR3 spells CASFANRSGGARQFF. CDR3 bases: TGTGCCAGCTTCGCCAATCGGAGCGGGGGGGCCAGGCAGTTCTTC.

The V and J genes are TRBV4-1 and TRBJ2-7; a weak D match, TRBD2 (5 bases). CDR3 length equals 16 residues. The V end was cut by 1 base, the J end by 0 bases, with 13 bases between. Germline V gene sequence: CDR1 MGHRA, CDR2 YSYEKL. The CDR3 DNA follows: TGCGCCAGCAGCCAAGGCTTAGCGCCAGGCTCCTACGAGCAGTACTTC. Protein product: CASSQGLAPGSYEQYF.

The chain carries TRBV5-1 and TRBJ2-5; 10 bases line up with TRBD2. The CDR3 spans 15 residues. V gave up 5 bases and J gave up 11 bases; unmatched junction bases: 15. Germline CDR1 is SGHRS and CDR2 is YFSETQ. CDR3 region: CASSNGLAAINEQYF. The CDR3 bases are TGCGCCAGCAGTAATGGACTAGCGGCTATCAATGAGCAGTACTTC.

The chain couples TRBV6-2 or TRBV6-3 to TRBJ1-1; weak D call: TRBD1 (6 bases). This CDR3 has 19 residues. V lost 7 bases and J 6 bases, leaving 33 bases between the germline ends. Germline CDR1 MNHEY, CDR2 SVGEGT. CDR3 in amino acids: CASISPPSDSRFRYSEAFF. The CDR3 region has the DNA TGTGCCAGCATCAGCCCCCCCTCGGACAGCCGATTCCGGTATTCTGAAGCTTTCTTT.

The V gene is TRBV4-3, the J gene TRBJ2-3, with 9 bases that match TRBD2. Germline CDR1 LGHNA, CDR2 YSLEER. Unmatched junction bases numbered 5, after V lost 4 bases and J lost 6 bases. The CDR3 is 14 residues long. The chain's CDR3 is CASSPGLARDTQYF. The CDR3 nucleotides are TGCGCCAGCAGCCCAGGACTAGCGAGGGATACGCAGTATTTT.

This chain links TRBV10-3 with TRBJ2-7; no clear D gene. Germline V CDR1 and CDR2: ENHRY, SYGVKD. This CDR3 comprises 12 residues. V was pared by 4 bases and J by 3 bases, with 7 bases between. The DNA for the CDR3 is TGTGCCATCAGTGGTAACCTCTACGAGCAGTACTTC. Protein: CAISGNLYEQYF.

CDR3 amino acids: CASSLVASGDYNNYGYTF. CDR3 nucleotides: TGTGCCAGCAGCTTAGTAGCGTCAGGGGACTACAATAACTATGGCTACACCTTC. The rearrangement joins TRBV11-2 to TRBJ1-2; TRBD1 might be the D (6 bases). Germline V lookup: CDR1 SGHAT, CDR2 FQNNGV. The CDR3 runs 18 residues. V was clipped by 1 base and J by 1 base, with 19 bases between them.

V is TRBV10-3 and J is TRBJ2-2; D ambiguous. The CDR3 runs 16 residues. V was pared by 0 bases and J by 0 bases, with 8 bases between. Germline V gene lookup returns CDR1 ENHRY and CDR2 SYGVKD. The DNA of the CDR3 is TGTGCCATCAGTGAGTCACGAACAACGAACACCGGGGAGCTGTTTTTT. Translating it yields CAISESRTTNTGELFF.

J is TRBJ2-1 and V is TRBV7-2; no firm D call. The CDR3 loop spans 13 amino acids. V lost 3 bases and J 4 bases, leaving 7 bases between the germline ends. Germline V CDR1 and CDR2: SGHTA, FQGNSA. CDR3 sequence (DNA): TGTGCCAGCAGCTTCAGGATGTACAATGAGCAGTTCTTC. This translates into CASSFRMYNEQFF.

This rearrangement joins TRBV12-3 or TRBV12-4 to TRBJ2-3; TRBD1 is a possible D gene (6 bases). V gave up 7 bases and J gave up 5 bases, with 10 bases separating them. The CDR3 loop spans 12 amino acids. CDR3 nucleotide sequence: TGTGCCAGCAAACTGGACAGAGATACGCAGTATTTT. Translating it yields CASKLDRDTQYF.

The chain links TRBV25-1 to TRBJ2-3; 8 positions match TRBD1. The germline CDR1 and CDR2 sequences are MGHDK and SYGVNS. The CDR3 totals 15 residues. V shed 3 bases, J shed 2 bases, and the junction held 4 bases outside the gene matches. The chain's CDR3 is CASSDPGQATDTQYF. The CDR3 DNA follows: TGTGCCAGCAGTGATCCGGGACAGGCCACAGATACGCAGTATTTT.

This chain connects TRBV20-1 to TRBJ1-2; unclear D gene. Germline V gene sequence: CDR1 DFQATT, CDR2 SNEGSKA (reference sequence). CDR3 size: 8 residues. V dropped 3 bases and J dropped 9 bases, with 2 bases sitting between them. The CDR3 sequence: CSASSYTF. DNA for the CDR3: TGCAGTGCTAGTAGCTACACCTTC.